These 24 T cell receptor beta chains originate from one sample sequenced in a study of shared clonotypes between healthy human individuals (dated by TCRdb to 2018 to 2020). Libraries were built with the immunoSEQ multiplex PCR assay. In its TCRdb copy, this immuneACCESS table keeps in-frame sequences only and misses some clones. Where compared with another copy, unresolved V genes explain less than half of these, and the others have no known cause. The sample profile shows 450,000 to 500,000 clones; 70% to 85% of them were found once. The ten most abundant clones make up approximately 12% of the sample. Input material: PBMCs. All receptors come from a woman aged 40 to 55 in good health. Some clones in this sample may be carry-over from other donors' samples.

The CDR3 region has the DNA TGTGCCAGCAGTTTTACTAGCGGGAGTTATACGCAGTATTTT. Translation: CASSFTSGSYTQYF. The J gene is TRBJ2-3, the V gene TRBV27, with TRBD2 matching 11 bases. CDR1 is MNHEY, CDR2 SMNVEV, per germline (reference sequence). The V gene end was trimmed by 3 bases and the J gene end by 7 bases; junction bases not matched to a gene: 3. The CDR3 contains 14 residues.

The rearrangement uses TRBV5-4 and TRBJ2-3, with a weak D call TRBD2 (6 bases). With 0 bases removed from V and 5 bases from J, the gap between germline ends came to 10 bases. The CDR3 sequence is 14 residues long. Per the germline V gene, CDR1 is SGHNT and CDR2 is YYREEE (reference sequence). The CDR3, as DNA: TGTGCCAGCAGCTTGGGACTAGACAAAGATACGCAGTATTTT. Encoded protein: CASSLGLDKDTQYF.

The rearrangement uses TRBV5-1 and TRBJ2-5, with 9 positions matching TRBD1. The closer fit of TRBJ2-7 to the DNA end suggests the J call may be wrong. Per the germline V gene, CDR1 is SGHRS and CDR2 is YFSETQ. The CDR3 spans 13 residues. The CDR3 DNA follows: TGCGCCAGCAGCCGGGACAGGGACTACGAGCAGTACTTC. This codes for CASSRDRDYEQYF.

This rearrangement joins TRBV6-4 to TRBJ1-6; possible D gene TRBD1, 5 bases. Trimming pared 2 bases from V and 7 bases from J, leaving 9 bases between. This CDR3 has 14 amino acids. Germline lookup yields CDR1 MRHNA and CDR2 SNTAGT. The CDR3 sequence is CASSDQGENSPLHF. DNA of the CDR3: TGTGCCAGCAGTGACCAGGGCGAGAATTCACCCCTCCACTTT.

The chain links TRBV2 to TRBJ2-1; 7 nucleotides agree with TRBD1. The ends lost 5 bases at V and 9 bases at J; junction bases unmatched: 4. The CDR3 spans 12 residues. Germline assignment: CDR1 SNHLY and CDR2 FYNNEI. The CDR3 reads CASSRQGFEQFF. As DNA, the CDR3 is TGTGCCAGCAGTCGACAGGGTTTTGAGCAGTTCTTC.

The gene calls are TRBV5-1 and TRBJ2-7, with a weak D call TRBD2 (6 bases). This CDR3 comprises 14 residues. Per the germline V gene, CDR1 is SGHRS and CDR2 is YFSETQ. The V end was cut by 4 bases, the J end by 2 bases, with 13 bases between. CDR3 sequence: CASSQFAGPYEQYF. The CDR3 nucleotides read TGCGCCAGCAGCCAATTTGCGGGGCCCTACGAGCAGTACTTC.

The chain couples TRBV29-1 to TRBJ2-3, with 11 nucleotides matching TRBD2. The CDR3 spans 14 residues. CDR1 is SQVTM, CDR2 ANQGSEA, per germline. Trimming at V came to 5 bases and at J to 1 base, leaving 2 bases not matched to a gene. The CDR3 reads CSVSGLAGTDTQYF. The CDR3 DNA sequence: TGCAGCGTTTCGGGACTAGCGGGCACAGATACGCAGTATTTT.

Concerning this clone: At one boundary the junction diverges from the germline segment, which might be a read error. This sequence joins TRBV28 and TRBJ1-6; the D is unclear. Germline V gene lookup returns CDR1 MDHEN and CDR2 SYDVKM. The CDR3 is made up of 13 amino acids. CDR3 in amino acids: CASSTLGYSALHF. CDR3 coding DNA: TGTGCCAGCAGTACCTTGGGATATTCAGCCCTCCACTTT. The whole variable domain, remainder taken from reference TRBV28 and TRBJ1-6, is DVKVTQSSRYLVKRTGEKVFLECVQDMDHENMFWYRQDPGLGLRLIYFSYDVKMKEKGDIPEGYSVSREKKERFSLILESASTNQTSMYLCASSTLGYSALHFGNGTRLTVT.

V and J are TRBV29-1 and TRBJ2-3; TRBD1 matches 8 bases. The ends lost 7 bases at V and 5 bases at J; junction bases unmatched: 11. The CDR3 consists of 14 residues. Per the germline V gene, CDR1 is SQVTM and CDR2 is ANQGSEA. Here the CDR3 reads CSERAGGAGDTQYF. Here the CDR3 DNA reads TGCAGCGAGAGGGCAGGGGGCGCGGGAGATACGCAGTATTTT.

J is TRBJ2-7 and V is TRBV15; 7 nucleotides align to TRBD1. V lost 0 bases and J lost 2; bases outside the gene matches: 4. This CDR3 has 15 amino acids. In germline, CDR1 is LNHNV, CDR2 YYDKDF (reference sequence). The CDR3 sequence is CATSRDLGTAYEQYF. CDR3 in DNA: TGTGCCACCAGCAGAGATCTCGGGACAGCCTACGAGCAGTACTTC.

The rearrangement joins TRBV29-1 to TRBJ1-2; D may be TRBD1 (6 bases). V was cut by 7 bases and J by 7 bases, with 13 bases left in between. This CDR3 region has 11 residues. Germline CDR1 and CDR2: SQVTM and ANQGSEA. DNA for the CDR3: TGCAGCGCTGATGACAGGACTGGCTACACCTTC. Translating it yields CSADDRTGYTF.

The V call is TRBV7-9, the J call TRBJ1-1, with D tentatively TRBD1 (5 bases). V lost 4 bases and J lost 2, with 8 bases in between. Germline CDR1 reads SEHNR; CDR2 reads FQNEAQ (reference sequence). The CDR3 sequence is 13 residues long. CDR3 in amino acids: CASSYGQNTEAFF. In DNA form, the CDR3 reads TGTGCCAGCAGCTACGGACAAAACACTGAAGCTTTCTTT. Using reference TRBV7-9 and TRBJ1-1 for the parts outside the CDR3, the full variable domain is DTGVSQNPRHKITKRGQNVTFRCDPISEHNRLYWYRQTLGQGPEFLTYFQNEAQLEKSRLLSDRFSAERPKGSFSTLEIQRTEQGDSAMYLCASSYGQNTEAFFGQGTRLTVV.

This clone came up a few times. The chain joins TRBV7-9 to TRBJ2-7; TRBD1 or TRBD2 may be the D gene (5 bases each). The CDR3 extends over 15 amino acids. Deletions cut 5 bases from V and 1 base from J, with 15 bases between. Looked up from germline, CDR1 is SEHNR and CDR2 is FQNEAQ (reference sequence). The CDR3 is CASSKAGDGSYEQYF. In nucleotides, the CDR3 is TGTGCCAGCAGCAAAGCCGGGGACGGATCCTACGAGCAGTACTTC.

The chain has TRBV4-1 and TRBJ2-5; TRBD2 might be the D (8 bases). V dropped 1 base and J dropped 5 bases, with 14 bases sitting between them. From germline, CDR1 is MGHRA and CDR2 YSYEKL. There are 15 residues in the CDR3. The CDR3 DNA follows: TGCGCCAGCAGCCAAGGTCCGGGAGGGGGCGAGACCCAGTACTTC. This encodes CASSQGPGGGETQYF.

The J gene is TRBJ2-5, the V gene TRBV28; D gene ambiguous. This CDR3 contains 13 residues. Germline CDR1 and CDR2: MDHEN and SYDVKM. V was cut by 4 bases and J by 5 bases, with 11 bases left in between. CDR3: CASSSPPVETQYF. CDR3 sequence (DNA): TGTGCCAGCAGTTCGCCTCCAGTTGAGACCCAGTACTTC.

The V gene is TRBV5-1, the J gene TRBJ2-2; 7 nucleotides align to TRBD1. Germline V gives CDR1 SGHRS, CDR2 YFSETQ. V shed 0 bases, J shed 4 bases, and the junction held 6 bases outside the gene matches. CDR3 length: 16 amino acids. As DNA, the CDR3 is TGCGCCAGCAGCTTGGCTCTAGGGGGCCCCACCGGGGAGCTGTTTTTT. It translates to CASSLALGGPTGELFF. The variable domain in full, completed from reference TRBV5-1 and TRBJ2-2, reads KAGVTQTPRYLIKTRGQQVTLSCSPISGHRSVSWYQQTPGQGLQFLFEYFSETQRNKGNFPGRFSGRQFSNSRSEMNVSTLELGDSALYLCASSLALGGPTGELFFGEGSRLTVL.

The chain recombines TRBV5-4 with TRBJ2-5; D is uncertain. Germline V CDR1 and CDR2: SGHNT, YYREEE (reference sequence). The CDR3 extends over 13 amino acids. The V end lost 3 bases, the J end lost 2 bases, and 8 bases lay between the germline ends. The CDR3, as DNA: TGTGCCAGCAGCTGGATCACACAAGAGACCCAGTACTTC. Translation gives CASSWITQETQYF.

The chain links TRBV28 to TRBJ2-5; D might be TRBD1 (7 bases). From germline, CDR1 is MDHEN and CDR2 SYDVKM. V was pared by 2 bases and J by 7 bases, with 23 bases between. The CDR3 loop spans 17 amino acids. The CDR3 spells CASSLVPLGGGGGTQYF. DNA of the CDR3: TGTGCCAGCAGTTTAGTTCCGCTAGGTGGAGGGGGCGGGACCCAGTACTTC.

The chain has TRBV5-1 and TRBJ1-4, with 8 positions matching TRBD1. Germline trimming cut 4 bases from V and 7 bases from J; bases unmatched to any gene: 6. The CDR3 totals 14 residues. Per the germline V gene, CDR1 is SGHRS and CDR2 is YFSETQ. The CDR3 DNA sequence: TGCGCCAGCAGCGCAGCCGGGACAGGTGAAAAACTGTTTTTT. This gives the protein CASSAAGTGEKLFF.

The V gene is TRBV5-4, the J gene TRBJ2-3, with 8 bases matching TRBD2. The germline gives CDR1 SGHNT, CDR2 YYREEE (reference sequence). Unmatched junction bases numbered 8, after V lost 2 bases and J lost 0 bases. This CDR3 region has 17 residues. The CDR3 loop reads CASSFGTSISSTDTQYF. In nucleotides, the CDR3 is TGTGCCAGCAGCTTCGGGACTAGTATCTCTAGCACAGATACGCAGTATTTT. The variable domain in full, completed from reference TRBV5-4 and TRBJ2-3, reads ETGVTQSPTHLIKTRGQQVTLRCSSQSGHNTVSWYQQALGQGPQFIFQYYREEENGRGNFPPRFSGLQFPNYSSELNVNALELDDSALYLCASSFGTSISSTDTQYFGPGTRLTVL.

V is TRBV7-2 and J is TRBJ1-5; D remains ambiguous. Germline V lookup: CDR1 SGHTA, CDR2 FQGNSA. The CDR3 contains 13 residues. V shed 1 base and J shed 3 bases, with 4 bases lying between them. The CDR3 spells CASSLVFNQPQHF. For the CDR3, the DNA is TGTGCCAGCAGCTTAGTTTTCAATCAGCCCCAGCATTTT.

On this clone itself: Distinct nucleotide sequences in the sample also encode this CDR3. The chain links TRBV7-2 to TRBJ2-1; D not certain. Trimming took off 0 bases at V and 1 base at J, with 4 bases between the two ends. This CDR3 region has 14 residues. Per germline, CDR1 SGHTA and CDR2 FQGNSA. CDR3: CASSLAGSYNEQFF. The CDR3 DNA is TGTGCCAGCAGCTTAGCGGGGTCCTACAATGAGCAGTTCTTC.

On this clone itself: Other DNA sequences in this specimen translate into the identical CDR3. The chain is built from TRBV9 and TRBJ1-1; possibly TRBD1 for D (6 bases). Per the germline V gene, CDR1 is SGDLS and CDR2 is YYNGEE. The CDR3 runs to 14 residues. Trimming took 0 bases from V and 1 from J, leaving 7 bases between them. The CDR3 nucleotides read TGTGCCAGCAGCGTAGGGGGGGCGAACACTGAAGCTTTCTTT. It yields the protein CASSVGGANTEAFF.

As to this clone: It may be a read error: a sequence one base away is much more abundant. This chain joins TRBV6-6 and TRBJ1-5; D remains ambiguous. The J call is uncertain, as TRBJ2-3 better fits the DNA end. CDR3 length: 14 residues. Germline CDR1 reads MNHNY; CDR2 reads SVGAGI (reference sequence). The CDR3, as DNA: TGTGCCAGCGTCGGCGCCTTGAGCAATCAGCCCCAGTATTTT. It specifies CASVGALSNQPQYF.